Here is one T cell receptor (beta chain) with its context. The V and J ends lost 6 bases and 1 base respectively, with 12 bases between them. From germline, CDR1 is MDHEN and CDR2 SYDVKM. This CDR3 is built from 15 residues. The PCR had 60 Vbeta and 13 Jbeta primers. TCRdb's table, derived via immunoSEQ multiplex PCR, lists solely in-frame clones and lacks some. The sample lists some 150,000 clones, approximately 81% occurring once. This specimen comes from a study of cytomegalovirus exposure and HLA in healthy donors. This TCR came from a woman under 30 in good health and CMV-seronegative. What was sequenced was PBMCs. The rearrangement links TRBV28 to TRBJ2-2, with D perhaps TRBD1 (6 bases). The CDR3 reads CASRPGHLNTGELFF. CDR3 sequence (DNA): TGTGCCAGCAGACCGGGACATTTGAACACCGGGGAGCTGTTTTTT.